Listed below are T cell receptor beta chains from one sample, sequenced in a study of CD8 T cells in Susac syndrome. TCRdb analysed the immunoSEQ multiplex PCR reads with MiXCR anew, one entry per CDR3 protein. In the table there are roughly 140,000 distinct CDR3 sequences, 85% to 95% of which are singletons. The material sequenced was CD8+ T cells from PBMCs. All receptors derive from a human donor with multiple sclerosis. Each CDR3 is given with its conserved first and last residue. The order of the fields is J gene, clone size, V gene, D gene, CDR3 DNA, CDR3 protein. The D gene is left open where the match is weak. Not every row has a clone size; where given, it reads once, few, many or a size class.

TRBJ2-1 - TRBV7-9 TRBD2 TGTGCCAGCAGCCCCCCGACTAGCGGGGGGAGCTCCTACAATGAGCAGTTCTTC CASSPPTSGGSSYNEQFF
TRBJ2-1 - TRBV27 - TGTGCCAGCAGCGAAGGGACAATGTACAATGAGCAGTTCTTC CASSEGTMYNEQFF
TRBJ1-5 once TRBV20-1 - TGCAGTGCTAGAGATCCAAGGGGCGGGGGGTATAGCAATCAGCCCCAGCATTTT CSARDPRGGGYSNQPQHF
TRBJ2-1 - TRBV7-9 - TGTGCCAGCAGCTTAGCTACGGAGCGTGTAGGGAATGAGCAGTTCTTC CASSLATERVGNEQFF
TRBJ2-7 - TRBV3-1 TRBD1 TGTGCCAGCAGCCAAACCCGACAGGGCCTCTACGAGCAGTACTTC CASSQTRQGLYEQYF
TRBJ2-7 - TRBV29-1 - TGCAGCGTTGTGCCGCCAGGGACCTACTCCTACGAGCAGTACTTC CSVVPPGTYSYEQYF
TRBJ1-4 once TRBV7-8 - TGTGCCAGCAGCTTGATCCTACAGGAAGAAAAACTGTTTTTT CASSLILQEEKLFF
TRBJ2-4 - TRBV27 - TGTGCCAGCAGTTTAATTGGGGACGCAAACATTCAGTACTTC CASSLIGDANIQYF
TRBJ2-1 - TRBV13 - TGTGCCAGCAGCTTAGGCCATCAGGGGGGTGATGCCAATGAGCAGTTCTTC CASSLGHQGGDANEQFF
TRBJ2-3 - TRBV19 TRBD1 TGTGCCAGTAGTTACAAGGACAGGTTGTGGTCAGATACGCAGTATTTT CASSYKDRLWSDTQYF
TRBJ2-7 - TRBV9 TRBD2 TGTGCCAGCAGCCCCAGAAACCCTAGCGGGGTTGGGTACGAGCAGTACTTC CASSPRNPSGVGYEQYF
TRBJ1-5 - TRBV2 - TGTGCCAGCAGTGTGGGTAATCAGCCCCAGCATTTT CASSVGNQPQHF
TRBJ2-7 - TRBV14 - TGTGCCAGCAGCCTGGACCCCGGCGGATACGAGCAGTACTTC CASSLDPGGYEQYF
TRBJ2-3 - TRBV18 TRBD1 TGTGCCAGCTCACCACCCGACAGGGGGAACACAGATACGCAGTATTTT CASSPPDRGNTDTQYF
TRBJ2-7 - TRBV29-1 TRBD2 TGCAGCGTTGTGGTAGCGGGGTACTACGAGCAGTACTTC CSVVVAGYYEQYF
TRBJ1-2 - TRBV15 - TGTGCCACCGGGCAGGAATATGGCTACACCTTC CATGQEYGYTF
TRBJ2-1 - TRBV27 - TGTGCCAGCAGTAAAGGGATCTACAATGAGCAGTTCTTC CASSKGIYNEQFF
TRBJ2-1 few TRBV5-1 - TGCGCCAGCAGCTTGGTGAAGACAAGGGGGCAGTTCTTC CASSLVKTRGQFF
TRBJ2-7 - TRBV4-3 TRBD1 TGCGCCAGCAGCTCCTCACAGGGGCGAGAGCAGTACTTC CASSSSQGREQYF
TRBJ2-4 - TRBV3-1 TRBD2 TGTGCCAGCAGCCAGGTCGGAGTAGCGGGGGCTGGGGCCATTCAGTACTTC CASSQVGVAGAGAIQYF
TRBJ2-7 - TRBV6-2/TRBV6-3 TRBD1 TGTGCCAGCAGACAACAGGGGACCCCCTACGAGCAGTACTTC CASRQQGTPYEQYF
TRBJ2-1 - TRBV6-5 TRBD1 TGTGCCAGCAGTTACTCGTGGGAAGACAGGGGATCCTACAATGAGCAGTTCTTC CASSYSWEDRGSYNEQFF
TRBJ1-4 - TRBV7-2 - TGTGCCAGCAGCCCGGGAAACCGAAATGAAAAACTGTTTTTT CASSPGNRNEKLFF
TRBJ2-3 - TRBV20-1 TRBD2 TGCAGTGCGGAAAGACTAGCGGGGGCCCCAAGCACAGATACGCAGTATTTT CSAERLAGAPSTDTQYF
TRBJ2-3 - TRBV9 TRBD2 TGTGCCAGCAGCGGAACGACTAGCGACGGTGCCCGGGCCCTCACAGATACGCAGTATTTT CASSGTTSDGARALTDTQYF
TRBJ1-5 - TRBV15 - TGTGCCACCAGCAGAGAGGCCAGACCAACTGGCAATCAGCCCCAGCATTTT CATSREARPTGNQPQHF
TRBJ1-5 - TRBV30 - TGTGCCTGGAGTCAGAGCGGTTGGCTCCAGCCCCAGCATTTT CAWSQSGWLQPQHF
TRBJ1-1 - TRBV20-1 - TGCAGTGCCCTTGGACAGGAAGCTTTCTTT CSALGQEAFF
TRBJ1-2 - TRBV27 TRBD1 TGTGCCAGCAGTTTATACAGGGGGCAGGGCTACACCTTC CASSLYRGQGYTF
TRBJ1-1 - TRBV4-1 - TGCGCCAGCAGCCAAGTTGGTCAGGGAGGGACTGAAGCTTTCTTT CASSQVGQGGTEAFF
TRBJ2-1 - TRBV15 TRBD1 TGTGCCACCAGCAGATTGGGACAGGGGCTTAGTCAGCAGTTCTTC CATSRLGQGLSQQFF
TRBJ2-7 - TRBV27 - TGTGCCAGCAGTTTAACCCGACAAGGGTTCAGCTCCTACGAGCAGTACTTC CASSLTRQGFSSYEQYF
TRBJ2-1 - TRBV27 - TGTGCCAGCAGTTTAAGCAGGGTTTTCAATGAGCAGTTCTTC CASSLSRVFNEQFF
TRBJ2-3 - TRBV20-1 - TGCAGTGCTAGAGATCGCAATGGGGGATGGACAGATACGCAGTATTTT CSARDRNGGWTDTQYF
TRBJ1-5 - TRBV27 - TGTGCCAGCAGTCCGAGTATTGCTCAGCCCCAGCATTTT CASSPSIAQPQHF
TRBJ2-3 - TRBV2 - TGTGCCAGCCTCATCGGGTATGGCACAGATACGCAGTATTTT CASLIGYGTDTQYF
TRBJ2-3 once TRBV7-9 TRBD2 TGTGCCAGCAGCTTAGCACTAGCGCCGGGGGATACGCAGTATTTT CASSLALAPGDTQYF
TRBJ2-5 - TRBV3-1 - TGTGCCAGCAGCCAAGACGGGCTTTTCGAGACCCAGTACTTC CASSQDGLFETQYF
TRBJ2-7 few TRBV5-6 - TGTGCCAGCAGCCCGACCGTTAAAGCCAACTACGAGCAGTACTTC CASSPTVKANYEQYF
TRBJ2-1 - TRBV4-3 - TGCGCCAGCAGCCAAGATGAGGGATACAATGAGCAGTTCTTC CASSQDEGYNEQFF
TRBJ2-3 - TRBV13 - TGTGCCAGCAGCTCTACTTACGACCCAGCTAGCACAGATACGCAGTATTTT CASSSTYDPASTDTQYF
TRBJ2-1 - TRBV4-1 - TGCGCCAGCAGCGTTCAGGATGGTGAGCAGTTCTTC CASSVQDGEQFF
TRBJ2-3 - TRBV20-1 - TGCAGTGCTAGAGGTCTAGAAAGCGGTACAGATACGCAGTATTTT CSARGLESGTDTQYF
TRBJ2-7 - TRBV20-1 TRBD1 TGCAGTGCTAGAGTCCGGGACAGGGACTACGAGCAGTACTTC CSARVRDRDYEQYF
TRBJ1-2 - TRBV12-3/TRBV12-4 - TGTGCCAGCGGCCCGGGCAGAGTCTATGGCTACACCTTC CASGPGRVYGYTF
TRBJ2-3 - TRBV4-2 TRBD2 TGTGCCAGCAGCCAAGATGGCAGCGGGGGTCGGACAGATACGCAGTATTTT CASSQDGSGGRTDTQYF
TRBJ2-4 - TRBV27 - TGTGCCAGCAGGAAGACTCAGGGATATGAAAACATTCAGTACTTC CASRKTQGYENIQYF
TRBJ1-2 - TRBV29-1 TRBD1 TGCAGCGTTGGACAGGGGAATGGCTACACCTTC CSVGQGNGYTF